This record looks at one TCR beta chain sequence and its context. This clonotype was recorded a few times. What antigen it recognizes has not been identified. The germline gene is not matched at one end of the junction; a read error may be the cause. RNA was isolated from bulk, unsorted tissue, and RNA quality was assessed with a NanoDrop ND-1000 and an Agilent 2100. Donors were newly diagnosed lung cancer patients admitted for thoracic surgery in China between August and November 2014, without prior chemotherapy. Patients who had received previous radiotherapy or chemotherapy, or who had another concurrent cancer, were excluded from the study. Surgical tissue pieces of about 1-2 cm3 were preserved in RNAlater solution and stored at -80 °C until use. This sample was taken from a study of tumor and adjacent non-tumor tissue in lung cancer (dated by TCRdb to the late 2010s). At the level of the whole study: Patients with adenocarcinoma (approximately 12), squamous cell carcinoma (2) and small cell lung cancer (1) were included in the cohort. Some 31 paired specimens, one tumor and one normal lung sample per patient, were profiled by TCRbeta CDR3 sequencing. The study compared bulk TCRbeta repertoires between lung tumor tissue and matched distant non-tumor lung tissue from about 14 lung cancer patients. In total, sequencing yielded 95 million to 150 million productive TCRbeta reads, which works out to an average of around 3.9 million reads per sample. The approximately 15 patients were aged about 31 to 80 years, included around 10 men and 5 women, and had TNM stage I to III disease. Study-wide conclusions, independent of this receptor: The top 100 clones made up a significantly larger cumulative share of the repertoire in normal lung than in tumor tissue. The methods do not name the sequencing platform or mention unique molecular identifiers. Significantly higher TCR diversity (inverse Simpson) was observed in tumor tissue than in normal lung tissue (approximately 430 vs 150, P = 0.0075, Mann-Whitney U test). Only 15 or so patients were included in the cohort, and the need for larger samples and more detailed clinical data was noted by the authors. TCR diversity was significantly higher in younger patients, and greater tumor TCR diversity was associated with shorter overall survival and shorter disease-free survival. Because peripheral blood was not sequenced, the blood TCRbeta repertoires of the lung cancer patients in the study went unexamined.

Spanning cysteine to phenylalanine, the CDR3 consists of 16 amino acids. Kept here is only the CDR3 DNA, which spans 48 bases and is read in frame from base 1. CDR1 and CDR2 are read off the germline V gene as LGHNA and YNFKEQ. Library preparation used multiplex PCR. TCRdb lists the instrument as Illumina HiSeq 2500. TCRbeta libraries were constructed through three rounds of nested PCR with primers (Table S4) according to protocols adapted from ARM-PCR. Before sequencing, PCR products in the 200-500 bp range were cut out of the gel and cleaned up using the QIAquick gel extraction kit. The original methods were these. Trimmomatic was used to clean the reads, FLASH merged the cleaned reads into complete CDR3 sequences, and MiTCR assigned the sequences to V(D)J germline segments. Clonal diversity was computed as the inverse Simpson's index with VDJtools. In-frame sequences lacking a premature stop codon were counted as productive reads. TCRdb ran its own pipeline on the public reads, namely fastp trimming at Q25 and MiXCR clone calling, and kept in-frame beta chains. Merged by CDR3 protein, the rows form single entries marked with the most common genes and DNA. The V and J calls were determined by TCRdb, not by the authors. The sample records 65,000 to 70,000 distinct CDR3 sequences, just under 60% of which are singletons. Around 20% of the sample belongs to the ten largest clones.

The material sequenced was lung tumor tissue. The clonotype comes from a man aged 45 to 65 with non-small cell lung cancer. The chain links TRBV4-2 with TRBJ1-4, and TRBD1 aligns with 9 junction nucleotides. The nucleotide sequence reads TGTGTCAGCAGCGGACAGGGGATATCGACTAATGAAAAACTGTTTTTT. It encodes CVSSGQGISTNEKLFF.